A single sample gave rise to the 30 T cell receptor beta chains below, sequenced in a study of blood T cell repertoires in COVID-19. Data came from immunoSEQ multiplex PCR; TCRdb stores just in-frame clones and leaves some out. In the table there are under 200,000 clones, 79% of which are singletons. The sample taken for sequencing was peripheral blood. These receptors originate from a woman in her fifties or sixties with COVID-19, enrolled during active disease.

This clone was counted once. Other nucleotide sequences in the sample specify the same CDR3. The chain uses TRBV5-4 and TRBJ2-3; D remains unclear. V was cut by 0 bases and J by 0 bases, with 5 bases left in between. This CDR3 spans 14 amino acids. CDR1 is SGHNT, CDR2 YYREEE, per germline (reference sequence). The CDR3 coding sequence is TGTGCCAGCAGCTTGGGACTTAGCACAGATACGCAGTATTTT. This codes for CASSLGLSTDTQYF.

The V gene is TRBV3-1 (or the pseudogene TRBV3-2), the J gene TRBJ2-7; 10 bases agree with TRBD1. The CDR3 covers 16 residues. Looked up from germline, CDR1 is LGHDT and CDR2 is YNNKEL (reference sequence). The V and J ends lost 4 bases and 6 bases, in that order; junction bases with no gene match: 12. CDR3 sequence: CASSPSDRGRISEQYF. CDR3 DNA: TGTGCCAGCAGCCCCTCTGACAGGGGGCGAATTTCCGAGCAGTACTTC.

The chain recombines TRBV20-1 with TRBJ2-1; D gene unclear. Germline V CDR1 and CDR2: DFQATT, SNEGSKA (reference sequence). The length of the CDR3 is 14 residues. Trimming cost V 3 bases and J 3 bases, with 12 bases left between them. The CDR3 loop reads CSASRSTYYNEQFF. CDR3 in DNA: TGCAGTGCTAGTCGGTCCACGTACTACAATGAGCAGTTCTTC.

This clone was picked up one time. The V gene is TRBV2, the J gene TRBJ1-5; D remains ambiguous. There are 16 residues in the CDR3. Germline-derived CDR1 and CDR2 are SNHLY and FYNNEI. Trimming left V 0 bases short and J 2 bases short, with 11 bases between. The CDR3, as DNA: TGTGCCAGCAGTGAAGCGGACTTATTTGGCAATCAGCCCCAGCATTTT. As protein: CASSEADLFGNQPQHF.

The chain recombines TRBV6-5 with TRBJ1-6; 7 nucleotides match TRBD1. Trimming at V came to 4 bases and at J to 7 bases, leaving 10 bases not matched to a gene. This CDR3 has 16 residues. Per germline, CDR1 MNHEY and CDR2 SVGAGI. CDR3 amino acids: CASSFSSGTENSPLHF. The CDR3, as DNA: TGTGCCAGCAGTTTTTCTTCCGGGACAGAAAATTCACCCCTCCACTTT.

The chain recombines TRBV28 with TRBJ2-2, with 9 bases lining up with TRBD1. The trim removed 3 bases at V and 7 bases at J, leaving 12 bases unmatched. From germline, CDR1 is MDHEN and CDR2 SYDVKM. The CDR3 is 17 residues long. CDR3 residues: CASSFRPGQGYGGELFF. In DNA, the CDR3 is TGTGCCAGCAGTTTCCGCCCGGGACAGGGATACGGCGGGGAGCTGTTTTTT.

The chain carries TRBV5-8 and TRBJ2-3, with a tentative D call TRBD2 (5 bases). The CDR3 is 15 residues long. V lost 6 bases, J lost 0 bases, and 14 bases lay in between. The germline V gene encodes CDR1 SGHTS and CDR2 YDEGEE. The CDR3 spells CASTKEAGSTDTQYF. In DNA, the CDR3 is TGTGCCAGCACCAAGGAGGCAGGAAGCACAGATACGCAGTATTTT. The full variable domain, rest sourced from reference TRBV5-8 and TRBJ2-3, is EAGVTQSPTHLIKTRGQQATLRCSPISGHTSVYWYQQALGLGLQFLLWYDEGEERNRGNFPPRFSGRQFPNYSSELNVNALELEDSALYLCASTKEAGSTDTQYFGPGTRLTVL.

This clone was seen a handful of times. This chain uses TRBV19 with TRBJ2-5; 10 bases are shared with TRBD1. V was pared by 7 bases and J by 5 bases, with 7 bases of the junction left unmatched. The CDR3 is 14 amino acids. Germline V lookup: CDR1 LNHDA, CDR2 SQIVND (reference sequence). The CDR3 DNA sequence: TGTGCCAGTAAACCCGGGACAGGGGCTGAGACCCAGTACTTC. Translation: CASKPGTGAETQYF.

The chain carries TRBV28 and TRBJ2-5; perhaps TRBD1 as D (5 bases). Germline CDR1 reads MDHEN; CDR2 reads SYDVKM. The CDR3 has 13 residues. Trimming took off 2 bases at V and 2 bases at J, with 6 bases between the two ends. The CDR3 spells CASSLGHQETQYF. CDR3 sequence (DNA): TGTGCCAGCAGTTTAGGACATCAAGAGACCCAGTACTTC.

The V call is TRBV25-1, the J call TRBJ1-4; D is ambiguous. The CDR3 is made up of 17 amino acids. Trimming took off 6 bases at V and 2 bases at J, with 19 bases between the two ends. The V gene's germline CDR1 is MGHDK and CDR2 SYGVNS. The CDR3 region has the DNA TGTGCCAGCAGGACCACTACATTGGGCGGGACTAATGAAAAACTGTTTTTT. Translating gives CASRTTTLGGTNEKLFF.

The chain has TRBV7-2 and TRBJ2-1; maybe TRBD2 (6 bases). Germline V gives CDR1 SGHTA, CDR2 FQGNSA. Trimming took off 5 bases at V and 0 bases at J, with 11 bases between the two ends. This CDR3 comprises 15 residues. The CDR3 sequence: CASSQAGLSYNEQFF. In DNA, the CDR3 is TGTGCCAGCAGCCAAGCGGGCCTCTCCTACAATGAGCAGTTCTTC.

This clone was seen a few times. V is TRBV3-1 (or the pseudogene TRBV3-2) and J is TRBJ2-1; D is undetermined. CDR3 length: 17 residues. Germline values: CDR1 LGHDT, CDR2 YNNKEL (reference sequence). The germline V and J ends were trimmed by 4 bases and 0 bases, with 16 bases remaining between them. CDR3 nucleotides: TGTGCCAGCAGCCCCAACCCCCCAGGAAGCTCCTACAATGAGCAGTTCTTC. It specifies CASSPNPPGSSYNEQFF.

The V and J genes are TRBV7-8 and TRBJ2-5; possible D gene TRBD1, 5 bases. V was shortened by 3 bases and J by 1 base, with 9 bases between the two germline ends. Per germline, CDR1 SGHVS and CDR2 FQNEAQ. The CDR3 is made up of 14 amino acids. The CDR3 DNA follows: TGTGCCAGCAGCTTGGGGCGGATCCAAGAGACCCAGTACTTC. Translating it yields CASSLGRIQETQYF.

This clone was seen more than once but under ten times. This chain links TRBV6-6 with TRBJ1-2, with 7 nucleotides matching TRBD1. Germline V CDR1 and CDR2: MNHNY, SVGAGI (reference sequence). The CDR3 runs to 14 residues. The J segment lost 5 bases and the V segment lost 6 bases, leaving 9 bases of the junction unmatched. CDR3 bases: TGTGCCAGCAGGGACACAGGGGAAGGGTATGGCTACACCTTC. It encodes CASRDTGEGYGYTF.

The CDR3 loop reads CAWRVQGAVGYTF. The CDR3 region has the DNA TGTGCCTGGAGGGTACAGGGAGCAGTAGGCTACACCTTC. This rearrangement joins TRBV30 to TRBJ1-2, with a tentative D call TRBD1 (6 bases). Looked up from germline, CDR1 is GTSNPN and CDR2 is SVGIG (reference sequence). Trimming stripped 3 bases from V and 8 bases from J, with 16 bases between. This CDR3 spans 13 amino acids.

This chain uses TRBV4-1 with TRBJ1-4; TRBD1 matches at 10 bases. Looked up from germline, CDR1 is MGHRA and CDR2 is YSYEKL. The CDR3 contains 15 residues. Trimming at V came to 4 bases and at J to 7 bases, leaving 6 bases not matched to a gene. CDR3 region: CASSLTGTGVEKLFF. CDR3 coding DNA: TGCGCCAGCAGCCTAACCGGGACAGGGGTTGAAAAACTGTTTTTT.

This CDR3 reads CASSPEGSYEQYV. In DNA, the CDR3 is TGTGCCAGCTCACCGGAGGGCTCCTACGAGCAGTACGTC. V usage is TRBV18 and J usage is TRBJ2-7; D may be TRBD2 (6 bases). The germline V gene encodes CDR1 KGHSH and CDR2 LQKENI. CDR3 length: 13 residues. With 3 bases removed from V and 0 bases from J, the gap between germline ends came to 6 bases.

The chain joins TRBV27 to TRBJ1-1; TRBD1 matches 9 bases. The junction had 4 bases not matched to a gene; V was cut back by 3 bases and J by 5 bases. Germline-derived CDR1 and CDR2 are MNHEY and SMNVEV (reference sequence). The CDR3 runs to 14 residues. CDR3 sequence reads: CASSLGTGLTEAFF. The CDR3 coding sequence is TGTGCCAGCAGTTTGGGGACAGGGTTGACTGAAGCTTTCTTT.

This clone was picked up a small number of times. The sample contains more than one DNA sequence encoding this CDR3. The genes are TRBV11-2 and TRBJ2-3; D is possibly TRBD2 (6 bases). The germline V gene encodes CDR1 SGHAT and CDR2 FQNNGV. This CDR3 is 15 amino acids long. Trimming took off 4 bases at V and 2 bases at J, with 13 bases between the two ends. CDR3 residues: CASSYGRGNTDTQYF. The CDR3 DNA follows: TGTGCCAGCAGCTACGGACGGGGGAACACAGATACGCAGTATTTT. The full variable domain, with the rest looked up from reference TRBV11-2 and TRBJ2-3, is EAGVAQSPRYKIIEKRQSVAFWCNPISGHATLYWYQQILGQGPKLLIQFQNNGVVDDSQLPKDRFSAERLKGVDSTLKIQPAKLEDSAVYLCASSYGRGNTDTQYFGPGTRLTVL.

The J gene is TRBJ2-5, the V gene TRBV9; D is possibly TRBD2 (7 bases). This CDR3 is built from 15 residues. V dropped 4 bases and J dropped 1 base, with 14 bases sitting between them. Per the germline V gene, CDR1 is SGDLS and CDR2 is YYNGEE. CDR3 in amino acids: CASSPRGGFQETQYF. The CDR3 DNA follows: TGTGCCAGCAGCCCAAGGGGGGGTTTCCAAGAGACCCAGTACTTC.

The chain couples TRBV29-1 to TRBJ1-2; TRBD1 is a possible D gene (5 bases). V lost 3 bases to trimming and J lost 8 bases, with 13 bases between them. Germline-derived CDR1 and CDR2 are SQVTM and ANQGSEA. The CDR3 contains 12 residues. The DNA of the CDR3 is TGCAGCGTTGAGGTCGGGGGTCACGGCTACACCTTC. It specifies CSVEVGGHGYTF.

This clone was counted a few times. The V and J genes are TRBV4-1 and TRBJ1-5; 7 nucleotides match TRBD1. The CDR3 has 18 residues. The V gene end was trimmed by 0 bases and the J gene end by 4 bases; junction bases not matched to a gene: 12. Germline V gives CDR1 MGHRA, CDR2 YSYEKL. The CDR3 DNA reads TGCGCCAGCAGCCAAGATGGGGGAAGACAGGGTATGAATCAGCCCCAGCATTTT. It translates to CASSQDGGRQGMNQPQHF.

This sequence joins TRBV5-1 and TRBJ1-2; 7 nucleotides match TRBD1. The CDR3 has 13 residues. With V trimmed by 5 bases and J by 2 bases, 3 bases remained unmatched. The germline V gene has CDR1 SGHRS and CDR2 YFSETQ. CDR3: CASRRGQNYGYTF. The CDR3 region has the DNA TGCGCCAGCAGGCGGGGACAGAACTATGGCTACACCTTC.

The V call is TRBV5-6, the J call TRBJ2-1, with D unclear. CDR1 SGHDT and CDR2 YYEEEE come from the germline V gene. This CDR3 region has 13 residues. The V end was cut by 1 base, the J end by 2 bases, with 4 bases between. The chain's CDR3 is CASSLFTYNEQFF. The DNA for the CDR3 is TGTGCCAGCAGCTTGTTTACCTACAATGAGCAGTTCTTC.

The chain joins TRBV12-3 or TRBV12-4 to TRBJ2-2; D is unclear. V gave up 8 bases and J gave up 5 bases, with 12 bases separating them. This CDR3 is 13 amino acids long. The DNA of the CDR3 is TGTGCCAGCCGCGGAACTTCTACCGGGGAGCTGTTTTTT. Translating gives CASRGTSTGELFF.

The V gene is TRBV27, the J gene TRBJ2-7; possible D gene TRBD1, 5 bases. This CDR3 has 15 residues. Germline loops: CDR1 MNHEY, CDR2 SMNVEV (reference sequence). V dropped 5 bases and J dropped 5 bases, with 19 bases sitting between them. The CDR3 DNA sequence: TGTGCCAGCAGTCTTCCAGCAGGGTACCCTAACGAGCAGTACTTC. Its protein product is CASSLPAGYPNEQYF.

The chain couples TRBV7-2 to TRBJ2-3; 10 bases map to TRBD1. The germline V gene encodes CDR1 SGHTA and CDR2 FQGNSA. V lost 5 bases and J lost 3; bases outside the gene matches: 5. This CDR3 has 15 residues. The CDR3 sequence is CASSQGQGFTDTQYF. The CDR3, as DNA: TGTGCCAGCAGCCAGGGACAGGGGTTTACAGATACGCAGTATTTT.

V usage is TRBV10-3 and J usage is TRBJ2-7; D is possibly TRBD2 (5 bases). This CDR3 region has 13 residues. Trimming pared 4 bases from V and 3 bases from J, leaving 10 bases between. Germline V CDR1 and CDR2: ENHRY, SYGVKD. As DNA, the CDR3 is TGTGCCATCAGTGCCGGACTCCACTACGAGCAGTACGTC. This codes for CAISAGLHYEQYV.

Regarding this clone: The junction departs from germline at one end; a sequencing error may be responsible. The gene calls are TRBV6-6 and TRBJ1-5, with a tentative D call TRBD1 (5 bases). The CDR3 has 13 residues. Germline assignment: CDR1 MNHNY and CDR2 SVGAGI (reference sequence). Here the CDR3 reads CAGRQTNNQPQHF. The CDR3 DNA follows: TGTGCCGGCAGACAGACCAACAATCAGCCCCAGCATTTT.

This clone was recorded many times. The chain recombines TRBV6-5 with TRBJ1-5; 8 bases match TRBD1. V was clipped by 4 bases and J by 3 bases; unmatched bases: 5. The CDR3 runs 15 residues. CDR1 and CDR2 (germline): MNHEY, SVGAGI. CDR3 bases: TGTGCCAGCAGTTCGGACAGGGCCCTCAATCAGCCCCAGCATTTT. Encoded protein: CASSSDRALNQPQHF.